The 5 T cell receptor beta chains below were found in one sample sequenced in a study of shared clonotypes between healthy human individuals. TCRdb keeps only in-frame clones here, not all; method: immunoSEQ multiplex PCR. The repertoire holds 1,400,000 or so clones, approximately 98.5% seen once, with over 0.3% in the top ten. The material sequenced was naive CD4+ T cells sorted from blood. Described subset: CD45RA+ positively selected. Receptors were obtained from a man aged 25-45 years in good health.

The V call is TRBV6-1, the J call TRBJ1-2; TRBD1 is a possible D gene (5 bases). Trimming cost V 3 bases and J 9 bases, with 14 bases left between them. The CDR3 runs to 13 residues. Germline CDR1 is MNHNS and CDR2 is SASEGT. CDR3 coding DNA: TGTGCCAGCAGTGATGGGACCCCGAGGAGCTACACCTTC. It yields the protein CASSDGTPRSYTF.

The CDR3 coding sequence is TGTGCCACCAGCAGAGGGGATTCAGTAAACGTTGGGGAGCTGTTTTTT. Translated: CATSRGDSVNVGELFF. V gene TRBV15 combines with J gene TRBJ2-2; D unclear. Trimming cost V 1 base and J 8 bases, with 17 bases left between them. Looked up from germline, CDR1 is LNHNV and CDR2 is YYDKDF (reference sequence). There are 16 residues in the CDR3.

This clone has just one count. The chain couples TRBV11-2 to TRBJ2-7, with a weak D call TRBD2 (6 bases). Germline assignment: CDR1 SGHAT and CDR2 FQNNGV. This CDR3 is built from 14 residues. Deletions cut 5 bases from V and 6 bases from J, with 17 bases between. The CDR3 DNA is TGTGCCAGCAGCCCGGGGACTTCCCGGGGCGAGCAGTACTTC. Its translation: CASSPGTSRGEQYF.

The chain employs TRBV5-1 and TRBJ2-5; TRBD1 agrees at 10 bases. CDR3 length equals 15 residues. Germline V gene lookup returns CDR1 SGHRS and CDR2 YFSETQ. V lost 2 bases and J lost 5; bases outside the gene matches: 6. The CDR3 is CASSFGTGERETQYF. The CDR3 region has the DNA TGCGCCAGCAGCTTCGGGACAGGGGAACGGGAGACCCAGTACTTC.

The V call is TRBV4-1, the J call TRBJ1-1; D not certain. This CDR3 has 13 residues. Trimming removed 1 base at V and 9 bases at J, with 12 bases between. Germline CDR1 and CDR2: MGHRA and YSYEKL. The CDR3 reads CASSQVGLAKAFF. The DNA of the CDR3 is TGCGCCAGCAGCCAAGTAGGATTGGCGAAAGCTTTCTTT.